This T cell receptor beta chain is drawn from a study of PD-L1 blockade in urothelial cancer. Time point: pretreatment peripheral blood. Profiled with immunoSEQ multiplex PCR; TCRdb holds only in-frame clones, not every one. In the table there are 90,000 or so clones, roughly 89% of which are singletons. Germline CDR1 SGHRS, CDR2 YFSETQ. V lost 0 bases and J lost 2; bases outside the gene matches: 2. The CDR3 spans 16 residues. About this clone: Other DNA sequences of this sample code for an identical CDR3.

V is TRBV5-1 and J is TRBJ1-4; 9 bases map to TRBD1. This TCR was recovered from a man in his sixties with urothelial cancer. Here the sequenced sample was PBMCs, taken around atezolizumab (anti-PD-L1) treatment. CDR3 in amino acids: CASSLGQGVTNEKLFF. In DNA form, the CDR3 reads TGCGCCAGCAGCTTGGGACAGGGGGTTACTAATGAAAAACTGTTTTTT.